What follows are 21 T cell receptor beta chains derived from one specimen sequenced in a study of T cell responses to AZD1222 COVID-19 vaccine. Sequencing was performed with immunoSEQ multiplex PCR; in TCRdb, only in-frame clones are kept and a portion is missing. The sample has around 100,000 clones, roughly 89% seen once. The sample in question was peripheral blood, obtained on day 0 of AZD1222 vaccination. The receptors shown here come from an adult in good health.

The sample holds one count of this clone. In DNA, the CDR3 is TGTGCCAGTAGTATAGGGCAAAATTCACCCCTCCACTTT. This gives the protein CASSIGQNSPLHF. This sequence joins TRBV19 and TRBJ1-6; D remains ambiguous. This CDR3 is built from 13 residues. Trimming shortened V by 1 base and J by 7 bases, and 5 bases separated the two germline ends. Per the germline V gene, CDR1 is LNHDA and CDR2 is SQIVND (reference sequence).

The chain has TRBV6-5 and TRBJ2-1; D is unclear. Trimming stripped 4 bases from V and 0 bases from J, with 7 bases between. CDR3 length equals 14 residues. The V gene's germline CDR1 is MNHEY and CDR2 SVGAGI. This CDR3 is CASSLGSSYNEQFF. The CDR3 DNA reads TGTGCCAGCAGTTTAGGGTCCTCCTACAATGAGCAGTTCTTC.

V and J are TRBV24-1 and TRBJ2-5, with 10 bases identical to TRBD2. Germline CDR1 reads KGHDR; CDR2 reads SFDVKD. The V and J ends lost 8 bases and 4 bases, in that order; junction bases with no gene match: 6. The CDR3 has 14 residues. CDR3 amino acids: CATMGAGGLETQYF. The CDR3 coding sequence is TGTGCCACCATGGGAGCGGGGGGGTTAGAGACCCAGTACTTC.

The CDR3 nucleotides are TGTGCCAGCTCACCCACCGGACAGGGGGATCGAAACACCATATATTTT. Translating it yields CASSPTGQGDRNTIYF. The rearrangement joins TRBV18 to TRBJ1-3, with 10 bases fitting TRBD1. Per the germline V gene, CDR1 is KGHSH and CDR2 is LQKENI. This CDR3 region has 16 residues. V lost 3 bases, J lost 5 bases, and 7 bases stayed unmatched.

CDR3 sequence reads: CASSPQTLSYEQYF. For the CDR3, the DNA is TGTGCCAGCTCACCGCAGACCCTCTCCTACGAGCAGTACTTC. This chain connects TRBV18 to TRBJ2-7; D is undetermined. This CDR3 has 14 amino acids. V gave up 3 bases and J gave up 0 bases, with 9 bases separating them. CDR1 is KGHSH, CDR2 LQKENI, per germline.

The chain carries TRBV19 and TRBJ2-1; perhaps TRBD1 as D (7 bases). The CDR3 is 16 residues long. Per the germline V gene, CDR1 is LNHDA and CDR2 is SQIVND (reference sequence). V was clipped by 1 base and J by 4 bases, with 14 bases between them. DNA of the CDR3: TGTGCCAGTAGTATAGCTTTCAGGGGGGATTACAATGAGCAGTTCTTC. It encodes CASSIAFRGDYNEQFF.

The chain combines TRBV5-8 with TRBJ1-2; D is perhaps TRBD1 (6 bases). The CDR3 sequence is 14 residues long. From germline, CDR1 is SGHTS and CDR2 YDEGEE. V lost 7 bases and J lost 0, with 13 bases in between. CDR3: CASENRVANYGYTF. DNA of the CDR3: TGTGCCAGCGAAAACAGGGTCGCTAACTATGGCTACACCTTC. The entire variable domain, with the rest obtained from reference TRBV5-8 and TRBJ1-2, is as follows: EAGVTQSPTHLIKTRGQQATLRCSPISGHTSVYWYQQALGLGLQFLLWYDEGEERNRGNFPPRFSGRQFPNYSSELNVNALELEDSALYLCASENRVANYGYTFGSGTRLTVV.

The chain carries TRBV6-5 and TRBJ1-1, with 9 bases lining up with TRBD1. The junction had 9 bases not matched to a gene; V was cut back by 6 bases and J by 7 bases. This CDR3 comprises 14 residues. The germline V gene has CDR1 MNHEY and CDR2 SVGAGI. The CDR3 DNA follows: TGTGCCAGCAGAACGGGACAGGGCTGGGTTGAAGCTTTCTTT. Encoded protein: CASRTGQGWVEAFF.

This chain connects TRBV10-3 to TRBJ2-5; TRBD2 is a possible D gene (5 bases). Germline V lookup: CDR1 ENHRY, CDR2 SYGVKD. The V end lost 0 bases, the J end lost 5 bases, and 7 bases lay between the germline ends. The length of the CDR3 is 13 residues. The CDR3 DNA reads TGTGCCATCAGTGAGTCGGTAGCGGAGACCCAGTACTTC. Its translation: CAISESVAETQYF.

The chain combines TRBV7-9 with TRBJ2-1, with D possibly TRBD1 on 7 matching bases. Between the trimmed V and J ends, which lost 4 bases and 0 bases, there was a span of 13 bases. The germline V gene encodes CDR1 SEHNR and CDR2 FQNEAQ (reference sequence). The CDR3 length is 16 residues. The chain's CDR3 is CASSYPGGSSYNEQFF. CDR3 bases: TGTGCCAGCAGCTATCCAGGGGGGAGCTCCTACAATGAGCAGTTCTTC.

The chain combines TRBV4-3 with TRBJ2-7, with a tentative D call TRBD2 (6 bases). V gave up 1 base and J gave up 3 bases, with 16 bases separating them. CDR3 size: 16 residues. Germline values: CDR1 LGHNA, CDR2 YSLEER. CDR3 nucleotides: TGCGCCAGCAGCCAAGGTTCAAGCGGGCGCGACTACGAGCAGTACTTC. Amino acids: CASSQGSSGRDYEQYF.

The V gene is TRBV19, the J gene TRBJ2-3, with 10 bases fitting TRBD2. The length of the CDR3 is 14 residues. Per germline, CDR1 LNHDA and CDR2 SQIVND (reference sequence). The junction had 3 bases not matched to a gene; V was cut back by 4 bases and J by 5 bases. CDR3 in DNA: TGTGCCAGTAGTACGACTAGCGGGCTAGATACGCAGTATTTT. It codes for CASSTTSGLDTQYF.

The chain employs TRBV6-2 or TRBV6-3 and TRBJ1-2, with D tentatively TRBD1 (5 bases). Per the germline V gene, CDR1 is MNHEY and CDR2 is SVGEGT. With 3 bases removed from V and 4 bases from J, the gap between germline ends came to 18 bases. This CDR3 region has 16 residues. CDR3 loop: CASSYRGVSFSYGYTF. In DNA form, the CDR3 reads TGTGCCAGCAGTTATAGAGGGGTGAGCTTTTCCTATGGCTACACCTTC.

In this sample, this clone turned up once. J is TRBJ2-2 and V is TRBV7-9; 7 bases align to TRBD1. V lost 6 bases to trimming and J lost 4 bases; unmatched junction nucleotides: 5. CDR1 SEHNR and CDR2 FQNEAQ come from the germline V gene (reference sequence). There are 14 residues in the CDR3. The CDR3, as DNA: TGTGCCAGCAGACCCACAGGGGCCACCGGGGAGCTGTTTTTT. Residues: CASRPTGATGELFF.

The chain couples TRBV7-2 to TRBJ1-5; D might be TRBD1 (5 bases). Per the germline V gene, CDR1 is SGHTA and CDR2 is FQGNSA. The germline V and J ends were trimmed by 4 bases and 5 bases, with 15 bases remaining between them. The CDR3 covers 15 residues. CDR3 sequence (DNA): TGTGCCAGCAGCTCCCTGTCGGGGGTGCATCAGCCCCAGCATTTT. Residues: CASSSLSGVHQPQHF.

The chain has TRBV7-9 and TRBJ1-6; maybe TRBD1 (5 bases). The CDR3 sequence is 14 residues long. Trimming stripped 3 bases from V and 9 bases from J, with 12 bases between. Germline V CDR1 and CDR2: SEHNR, FQNEAQ (reference sequence). The CDR3 bases are TGTGCCAGCAGCTTCGGCCAGGGAACTTCACCCCTCCACTTT. Translating it yields CASSFGQGTSPLHF.

The chain combines TRBV7-2 with TRBJ2-7; 10 nucleotides match TRBD1. The trim removed 5 bases at V and 5 bases at J, leaving 9 bases unmatched. The CDR3 has 15 amino acids. CDR1 is SGHTA, CDR2 FQGNSA, per germline. The CDR3 reads CASSKQTGGADEQYF. The CDR3 DNA reads as TGTGCCAGCAGCAAACAGACAGGGGGCGCGGACGAGCAGTACTTC.

The chain couples TRBV27 to TRBJ2-3; 7 nucleotides align to TRBD2. The J segment lost 2 bases and the V segment lost 2 bases, leaving 10 bases of the junction unmatched. CDR1 and CDR2 (germline): MNHEY, SMNVEV (reference sequence). CDR3 length: 17 amino acids. For the CDR3, the DNA is TGTGCCAGCAGTTTAAAAGGCGGTCTAGCGGTCACAGATACGCAGTATTTT. Its translation: CASSLKGGLAVTDTQYF.

This clone has a single count. The V gene is TRBV10-3, the J gene TRBJ2-1; TRBD1 matches 9 bases. V was pared by 10 bases and J by 7 bases, with 8 bases of the junction left unmatched. The CDR3 covers 13 residues. Germline values: CDR1 ENHRY, CDR2 SYGVKD. The CDR3 region is CATRDRAENEQFF. The CDR3 DNA reads TGTGCCACCCGGGACAGGGCTGAAAATGAGCAGTTCTTC.

This clone was detected once. The CDR3 reads CAIRSGDLEQPQHF. CDR3 sequence (DNA): TGTGCCATCCGGTCCGGGGACCTGGAGCAGCCCCAGCATTTT. V is TRBV10-3 and J is TRBJ1-5; D perhaps matches TRBD1 (5 bases). V was cut by 8 bases and J by 7 bases, with 18 bases left in between. The CDR3 consists of 14 residues. Germline V CDR1 and CDR2: ENHRY, SYGVKD.

This clone was seen a handful of times. The chain carries TRBV7-9 and TRBJ1-5; D gene unclear. Trimming shortened V by 5 bases and J by 5 bases, and 13 bases separated the two germline ends. Germline V lookup: CDR1 SEHNR, CDR2 FQNEAQ (reference sequence). The CDR3 is made up of 14 amino acids. CDR3 sequence reads: CASSPDGGDQPQHF. For the CDR3, the DNA is TGTGCCAGCAGCCCCGATGGCGGGGATCAGCCCCAGCATTTT. The whole variable domain, remainder taken from reference TRBV7-9 and TRBJ1-5, is DTGVSQNPRHKITKRGQNVTFRCDPISEHNRLYWYRQTLGQGPEFLTYFQNEAQLEKSRLLSDRFSAERPKGSFSTLEIQRTEQGDSAMYLCASSPDGGDQPQHFGDGTRLSIL.